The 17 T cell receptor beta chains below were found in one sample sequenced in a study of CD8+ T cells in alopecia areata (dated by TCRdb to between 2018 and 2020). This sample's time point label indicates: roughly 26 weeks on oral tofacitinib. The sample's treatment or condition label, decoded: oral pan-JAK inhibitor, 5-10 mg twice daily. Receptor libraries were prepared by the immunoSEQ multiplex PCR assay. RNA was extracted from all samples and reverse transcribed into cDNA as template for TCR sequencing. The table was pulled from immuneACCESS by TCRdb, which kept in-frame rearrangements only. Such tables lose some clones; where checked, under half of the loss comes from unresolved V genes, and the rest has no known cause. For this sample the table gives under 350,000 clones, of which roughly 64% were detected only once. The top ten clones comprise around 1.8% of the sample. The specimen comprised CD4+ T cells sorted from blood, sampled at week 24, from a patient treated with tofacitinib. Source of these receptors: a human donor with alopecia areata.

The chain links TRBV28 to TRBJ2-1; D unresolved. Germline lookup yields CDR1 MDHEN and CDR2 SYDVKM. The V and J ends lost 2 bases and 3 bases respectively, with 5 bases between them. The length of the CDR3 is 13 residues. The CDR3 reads CASSLLNYNEQFF. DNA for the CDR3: TGTGCCAGCAGTTTACTCAACTACAATGAGCAGTTCTTC. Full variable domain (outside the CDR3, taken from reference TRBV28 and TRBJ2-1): DVKVTQSSRYLVKRTGEKVFLECVQDMDHENMFWYRQDPGLGLRLIYFSYDVKMKEKGDIPEGYSVSREKKERFSLILESASTNQTSMYLCASSLLNYNEQFFGPGTRLTVL.

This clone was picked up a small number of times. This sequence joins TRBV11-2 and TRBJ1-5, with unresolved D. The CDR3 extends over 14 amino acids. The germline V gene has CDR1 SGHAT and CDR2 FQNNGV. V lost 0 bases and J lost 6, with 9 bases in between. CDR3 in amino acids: CASSLEGMGQPQHF. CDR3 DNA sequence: TGTGCCAGCAGCTTAGAGGGGATGGGTCAGCCCCAGCATTTT.

The CDR3 loop is CASSVRLAVPNTGELFF. The CDR3 nucleotides read TGCGCCAGCAGTGTCCGACTAGCGGTGCCGAACACCGGGGAGCTGTTTTTT. V usage is TRBV10-2 and J usage is TRBJ2-2; 9 nucleotides match TRBD2. The CDR3 sequence is 17 residues long. V lost 4 bases, J lost 0 bases, and 6 bases stayed unmatched. Germline V lookup: CDR1 WSHSY, CDR2 SAAADI.

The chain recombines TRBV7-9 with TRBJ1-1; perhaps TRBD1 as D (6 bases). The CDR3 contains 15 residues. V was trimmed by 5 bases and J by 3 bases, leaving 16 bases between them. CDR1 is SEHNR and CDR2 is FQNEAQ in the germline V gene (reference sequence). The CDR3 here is CASSPGQFQYTEAFF. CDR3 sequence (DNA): TGTGCCAGCAGCCCCGGACAGTTCCAATACACTGAAGCTTTCTTT.

The CDR3 loop is CASSPGGGSGAGYTF. CDR3 coding DNA: TGCGCCAGCAGCCCCGGAGGGGGATCGGGGGCTGGCTACACCTTC. This chain connects TRBV5-1 to TRBJ1-2, with a weak D call TRBD1 (6 bases). V lost 4 bases and J 7 bases, leaving 20 bases between the germline ends. The CDR3 loop spans 15 amino acids. Looked up from germline, CDR1 is SGHRS and CDR2 is YFSETQ.

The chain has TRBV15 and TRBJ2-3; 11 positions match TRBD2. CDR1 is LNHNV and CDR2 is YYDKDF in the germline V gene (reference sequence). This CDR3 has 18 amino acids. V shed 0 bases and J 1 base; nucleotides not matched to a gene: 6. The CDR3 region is CATSRDLPLAGGTDTQYF. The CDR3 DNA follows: TGTGCCACCAGCAGAGATCTTCCACTAGCGGGGGGCACAGATACGCAGTATTTT.

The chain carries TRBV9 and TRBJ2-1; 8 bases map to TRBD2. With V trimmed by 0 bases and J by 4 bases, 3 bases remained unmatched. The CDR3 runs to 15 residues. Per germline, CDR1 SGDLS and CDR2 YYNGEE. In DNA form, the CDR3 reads TGTGCCAGCAGCGTAGGGGTAGCGGGGTACAATGAGCAGTTCTTC. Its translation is CASSVGVAGYNEQFF.

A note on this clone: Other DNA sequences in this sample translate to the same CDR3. The CDR3 DNA follows: TGTGCCAGCAGTTACTCCGACAGGGGGCTGGGAGAGACCCAGTACTTC. Translating gives CASSYSDRGLGETQYF. This chain connects TRBV6-5 to TRBJ2-5, with 10 bases matching TRBD1. CDR1 and CDR2 (germline): MNHEY, SVGAGI. J lost 4 bases, V lost 0 bases, and 5 bases had no gene match. The CDR3 extends over 16 amino acids.

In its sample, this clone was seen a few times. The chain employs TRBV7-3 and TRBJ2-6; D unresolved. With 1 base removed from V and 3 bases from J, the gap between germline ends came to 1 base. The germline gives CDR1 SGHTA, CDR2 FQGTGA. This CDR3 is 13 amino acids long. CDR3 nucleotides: TGTGCCAGCAGCTTAATTGGGGCCAACGTCCTGACTTTC. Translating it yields CASSLIGANVLTF. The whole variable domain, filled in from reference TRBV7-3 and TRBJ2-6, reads GAGVSQTPSNKVTEKGKYVELRCDPISGHTALYWYRQSLGQGPEFLIYFQGTGAADDSGLPNDRFFAVRPEGSVSTLKIQRTERGDSAVYLCASSLIGANVLTFGAGSRLTVL.

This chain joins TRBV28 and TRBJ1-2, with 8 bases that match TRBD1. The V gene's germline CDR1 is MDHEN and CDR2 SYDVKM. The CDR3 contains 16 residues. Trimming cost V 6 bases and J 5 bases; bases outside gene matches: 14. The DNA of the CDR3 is TGTGCCAGCAGCCTAAGACAGGGGTCTTACCTTTATGGCTACACCTTC. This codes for CASSLRQGSYLYGYTF.

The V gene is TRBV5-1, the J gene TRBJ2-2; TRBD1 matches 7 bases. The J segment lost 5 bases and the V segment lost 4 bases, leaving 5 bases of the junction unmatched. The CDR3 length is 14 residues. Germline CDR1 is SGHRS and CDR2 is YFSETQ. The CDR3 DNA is TGCGCCAGCAGCAACAGGGGCACTACCGGGGAGCTGTTTTTT. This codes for CASSNRGTTGELFF.

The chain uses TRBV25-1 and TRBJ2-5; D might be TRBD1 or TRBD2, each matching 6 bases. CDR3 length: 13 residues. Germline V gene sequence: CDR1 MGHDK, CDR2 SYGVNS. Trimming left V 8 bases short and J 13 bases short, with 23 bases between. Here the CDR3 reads CASGVGGAPDVYF. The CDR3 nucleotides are TGTGCCAGCGGAGTGGGGGGCGCCCCAGACGTGTACTTC.

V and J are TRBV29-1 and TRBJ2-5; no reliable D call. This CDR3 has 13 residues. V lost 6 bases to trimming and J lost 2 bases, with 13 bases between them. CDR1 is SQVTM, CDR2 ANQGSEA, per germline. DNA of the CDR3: TGCAGCGTCCGTACGCCGACACAAGAGACCCAGTACTTC. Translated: CSVRTPTQETQYF.

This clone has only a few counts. This CDR3 reads CAWSRNLGDKWSLGAFF. The CDR3, as DNA: TGTGCCTGGAGCAGAAACCTGGGGGACAAATGGAGCCTTGGTGCTTTCTTT. The chain combines TRBV30 with TRBJ1-1; possible D gene TRBD1, 6 bases. Germline V lookup: CDR1 GTSNPN, CDR2 SVGIG (reference sequence). The CDR3 covers 17 residues. V was trimmed by 3 bases and J by 11 bases, leaving 31 bases between them.

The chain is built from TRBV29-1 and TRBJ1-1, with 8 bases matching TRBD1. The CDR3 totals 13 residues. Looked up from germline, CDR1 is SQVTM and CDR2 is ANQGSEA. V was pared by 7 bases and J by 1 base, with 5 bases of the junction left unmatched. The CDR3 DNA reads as TGCAGCGCCCGGACAGGGCGGAACACTGAAGCTTTCTTT. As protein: CSARTGRNTEAFF.

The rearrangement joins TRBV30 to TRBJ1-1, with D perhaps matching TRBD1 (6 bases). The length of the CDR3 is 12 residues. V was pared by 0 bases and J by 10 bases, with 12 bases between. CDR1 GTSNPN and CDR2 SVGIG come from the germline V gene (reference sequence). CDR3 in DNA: TGTGCCTGGAGTGTACGGGGGGCGGGAGCTTTCTTT. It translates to CAWSVRGAGAFF. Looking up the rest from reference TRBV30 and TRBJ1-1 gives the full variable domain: SQTIHQWPATLVQPVGSPLSLECTVEGTSNPNLYWYRQAAGRGLQLLFYSVGIGQISSEVPQNLSASRPQDRQFILSSKKLLLSDSGFYLCAWSVRGAGAFFGQGTRLTVV.

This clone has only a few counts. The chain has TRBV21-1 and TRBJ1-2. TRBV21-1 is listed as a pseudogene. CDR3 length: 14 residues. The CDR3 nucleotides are TGTGCCAGCAGCCCCCCTGGGGGGCGGGGTGGCTACACCTTC. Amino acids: CASSPPGGRGGYTF.